This T cell receptor beta chain was sequenced during a study of blood T cell repertoires in COVID-19. On the study more broadly: Material from acute and convalescent COVID-19 was sourced from the United States, Italy and Spain.

The protocol was immunoSEQ multiplex PCR, while the TCRdb copy is restricted to in-frame clones and leaves out a portion. The sample yields more than 120,000 clones, roughly 85% seen once. Germline CDR1 LGHNT, CDR2 FRNRAP. V shed 1 base and J 3 bases; nucleotides not matched to a gene: 4. The CDR3 extends over 16 amino acids. Input material: peripheral blood. The clonotype comes from a human donor with acute or convalescent COVID-19. The donor label of this sample is uncertain. J is TRBJ1-4 and V is TRBV12-5, with 8 bases identical to TRBD1. CDR3 in amino acids: CASGLAQGAANEKLFF. The CDR3 bases are TGTGCTAGTGGTTTGGCCCAGGGGGCGGCTAATGAAAAACTGTTTTTT.